A selection of T cell receptor beta chains follows, all from one sample in a study of cytomegalovirus exposure and HLA in healthy donors. The data were produced by immunoSEQ multiplex PCR, yet TCRdb's version contains in-frame clones alone and is incomplete. The sample lists 120,000 or so clones, about nine tenths occurring once. Sequenced material: PBMCs. These TCRs come from a man younger than 45 in good health and CMV-seronegative. Both conserved end residues are part of each CDR3. The D gene is left open where the match is weak.

cdr3_aa	cdr3_nt	v_call	j_call	d_call
CASSGSARGGIVLPEQYF	TGTGCCAGCAGTGGTTCCGCGAGGGGGGGGATTGTCCTTCCCGAGCAGTACTTC	TRBV6-1	TRBJ2-7	-
CASSYEAQETQYF	TGTGCCAGCAGTTACGAAGCTCAAGAGACCCAGTACTTC	TRBV6-6	TRBJ2-5	-
CAWRPGAGYEQYF	TGTGCCTGGAGACCAGGTGCAGGCTACGAGCAGTACTTC	TRBV30	TRBJ2-7	-
CAWSPTELREKLFF	TGTGCCTGGAGTCCAACAGAACTCCGTGAAAAACTGTTTTTT	TRBV30	TRBJ1-4	-
CASSLDPAGGSGELFF	TGTGCCAGCAGCTTAGATCCAGCGGGAGGGTCCGGGGAGCTGTTTTTT	TRBV11-3	TRBJ2-2	TRBD2
CASSQELVVNEQFF	TGTGCCAGCAGCCAAGAACTAGTTGTGAATGAGCAGTTCTTC	TRBV14	TRBJ2-1	-
CASSLSSGGPYEQYF	TGCGCCAGCAGCTTGTCTAGCGGGGGCCCCTACGAGCAGTACTTC	TRBV5-1	TRBJ2-7	TRBD2
CASKVLDSPWPQHF	TGTGCCAGCAAAGTATTGGACAGCCCGTGGCCCCAGCATTTT	TRBV5-4	TRBJ1-5	-
CASSPLRGRDRSYEQYF	TGTGCCAGCAGCCCCCTCCGAGGGCGGGACCGGTCCTACGAGCAGTACTTC	TRBV7-9	TRBJ2-7	-
CASSLGLTGLAIHEQYF	TGTGCCAGCAGCTTAGGGCTGACGGGACTAGCGATTCACGAGCAGTACTTC	TRBV7-9	TRBJ2-7	TRBD2
CASSIGSPGQPQHF	TGTGCCAGTAGTATTGGGAGCCCGGGCCAGCCCCAGCATTTT	TRBV19	TRBJ1-5	-